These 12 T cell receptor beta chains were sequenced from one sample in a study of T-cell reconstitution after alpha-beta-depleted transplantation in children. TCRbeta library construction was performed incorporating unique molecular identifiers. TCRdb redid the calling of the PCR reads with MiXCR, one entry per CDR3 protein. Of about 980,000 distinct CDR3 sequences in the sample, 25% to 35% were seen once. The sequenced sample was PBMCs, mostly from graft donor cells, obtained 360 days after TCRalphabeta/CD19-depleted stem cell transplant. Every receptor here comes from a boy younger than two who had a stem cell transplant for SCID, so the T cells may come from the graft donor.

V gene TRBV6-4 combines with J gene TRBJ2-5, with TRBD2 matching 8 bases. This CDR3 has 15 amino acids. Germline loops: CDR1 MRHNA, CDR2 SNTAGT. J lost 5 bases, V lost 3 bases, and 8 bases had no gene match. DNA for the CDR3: TGTGCCAGCAGTGATTTTCGACTAGCGAAGGAGACCCAGTACTTC. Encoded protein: CASSDFRLAKETQYF.

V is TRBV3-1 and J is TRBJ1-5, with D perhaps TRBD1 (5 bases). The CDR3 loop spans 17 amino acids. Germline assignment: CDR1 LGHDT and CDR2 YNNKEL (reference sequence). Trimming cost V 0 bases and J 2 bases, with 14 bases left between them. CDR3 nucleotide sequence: TGTGCCAGCAGCCAAGACCCAGGGTCGGGCGGCAATCAGCCCCAGCATTTT. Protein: CASSQDPGSGGNQPQHF.

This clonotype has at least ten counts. The CDR3 is CASSGGPRVGELFF. The CDR3, as DNA: TGTGCCAGCAGTGGAGGGCCACGGGTCGGGGAGCTGTTTTTT. The chain is built from TRBV25-1 and TRBJ2-2, with a possible D match to TRBD2 (5 bases). The CDR3 loop spans 14 amino acids. V lost 4 bases and J lost 7, with 13 bases in between. Germline CDR1 and CDR2: MGHDK and SYGVNS.

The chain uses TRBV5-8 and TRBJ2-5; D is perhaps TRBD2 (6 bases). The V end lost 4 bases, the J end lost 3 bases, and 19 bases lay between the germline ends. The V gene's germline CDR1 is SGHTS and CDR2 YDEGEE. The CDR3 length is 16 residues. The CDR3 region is CASSARGKGLKETQYF. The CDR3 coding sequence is TGTGCCAGCAGCGCCCGGGGGAAGGGGCTTAAAGAGACCCAGTACTTC.

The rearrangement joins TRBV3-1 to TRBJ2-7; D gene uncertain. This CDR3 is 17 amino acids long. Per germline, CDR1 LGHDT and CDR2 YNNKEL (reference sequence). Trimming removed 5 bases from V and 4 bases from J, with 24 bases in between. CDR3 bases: TGTGCCAGCAGCTCGTGGGTGTCAGGCTCTAAACCTTACGAGCAGTACTTC. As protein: CASSSWVSGSKPYEQYF.

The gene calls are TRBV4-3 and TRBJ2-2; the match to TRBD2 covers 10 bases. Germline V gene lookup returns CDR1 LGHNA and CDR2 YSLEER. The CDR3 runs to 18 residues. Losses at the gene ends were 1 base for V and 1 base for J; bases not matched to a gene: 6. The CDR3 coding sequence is TGCGCCAGCAGCCAAGGAGGTAGCGGGGGGCGGAACACCGGGGAGCTGTTTTTT. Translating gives CASSQGGSGGRNTGELFF.

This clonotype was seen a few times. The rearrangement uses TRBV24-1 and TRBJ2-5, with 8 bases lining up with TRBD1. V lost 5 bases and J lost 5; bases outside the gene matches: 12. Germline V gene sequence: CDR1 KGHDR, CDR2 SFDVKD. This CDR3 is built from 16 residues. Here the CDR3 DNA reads TGTGCCACCAGTGCCGTTGACAGGGGACGTTGGGAGACCCAGTACTTC. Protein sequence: CATSAVDRGRWETQYF.

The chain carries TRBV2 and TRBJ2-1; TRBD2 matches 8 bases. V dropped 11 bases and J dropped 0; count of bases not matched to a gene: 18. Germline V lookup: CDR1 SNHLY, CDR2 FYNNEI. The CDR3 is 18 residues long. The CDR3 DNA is TGTGCCGGATCCGCCGGGCGGGGGGCCTTGAGCTCCTACAATGAGCAGTTCTTC. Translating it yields CAGSAGRGALSSYNEQFF.

Written as DNA, the CDR3 is TGTGCCAGCAGCACCTCGGAACTAGCGGGAGTTGACGGGGAGCTGTTTTTT. Translating gives CASSTSELAGVDGELFF. This chain links TRBV7-2 with TRBJ2-2, with TRBD2 matching over 11 bases. Germline CDR1 SGHTA, CDR2 FQGNSA. V was clipped by 5 bases and J by 7 bases; unmatched bases: 12. The CDR3 runs 17 residues.

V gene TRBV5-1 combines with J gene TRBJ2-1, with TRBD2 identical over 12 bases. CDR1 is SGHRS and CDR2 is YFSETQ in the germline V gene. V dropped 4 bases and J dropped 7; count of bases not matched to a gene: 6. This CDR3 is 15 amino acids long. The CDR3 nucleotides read TGCGCCAGCAGCCTGTGGACTAGCGGGGATAATGAGCAGTTCTTC. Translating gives CASSLWTSGDNEQFF.

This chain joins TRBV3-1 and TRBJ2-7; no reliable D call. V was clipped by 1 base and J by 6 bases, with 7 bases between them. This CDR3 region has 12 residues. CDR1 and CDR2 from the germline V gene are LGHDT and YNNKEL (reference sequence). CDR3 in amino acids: CASSQVVGEQYF. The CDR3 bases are TGTGCCAGCAGCCAAGTGGTGGGCGAGCAGTACTTC.

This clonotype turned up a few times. The CDR3 nucleotides read TGTGCCAGCCGTTGGCAGAGCTCCTACGAGCAGTACTTC. Translation: CASRWQSSYEQYF. This chain joins TRBV27 and TRBJ2-7, with D uncertain. CDR1 is MNHEY and CDR2 is SMNVEV in the germline V gene (reference sequence). This CDR3 comprises 13 residues. Trimming shortened V by 8 bases and J by 0 bases, and 11 bases separated the two germline ends.